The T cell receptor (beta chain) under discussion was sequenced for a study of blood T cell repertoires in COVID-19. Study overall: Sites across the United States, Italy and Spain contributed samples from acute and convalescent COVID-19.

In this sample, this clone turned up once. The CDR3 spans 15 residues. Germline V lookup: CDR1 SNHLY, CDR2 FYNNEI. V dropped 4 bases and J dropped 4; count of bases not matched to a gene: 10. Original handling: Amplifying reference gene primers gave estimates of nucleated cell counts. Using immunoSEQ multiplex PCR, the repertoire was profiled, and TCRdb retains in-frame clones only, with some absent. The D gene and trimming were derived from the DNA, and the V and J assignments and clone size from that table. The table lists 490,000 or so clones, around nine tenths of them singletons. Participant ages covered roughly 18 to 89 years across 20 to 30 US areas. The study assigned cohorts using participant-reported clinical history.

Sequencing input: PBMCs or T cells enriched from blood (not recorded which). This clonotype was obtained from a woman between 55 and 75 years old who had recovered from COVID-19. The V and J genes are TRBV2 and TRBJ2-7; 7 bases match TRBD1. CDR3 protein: CASSGPGTVSYEQYF. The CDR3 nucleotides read TGTGCCAGCAGTGGCCCCGGGACAGTTAGTTACGAGCAGTACTTC.